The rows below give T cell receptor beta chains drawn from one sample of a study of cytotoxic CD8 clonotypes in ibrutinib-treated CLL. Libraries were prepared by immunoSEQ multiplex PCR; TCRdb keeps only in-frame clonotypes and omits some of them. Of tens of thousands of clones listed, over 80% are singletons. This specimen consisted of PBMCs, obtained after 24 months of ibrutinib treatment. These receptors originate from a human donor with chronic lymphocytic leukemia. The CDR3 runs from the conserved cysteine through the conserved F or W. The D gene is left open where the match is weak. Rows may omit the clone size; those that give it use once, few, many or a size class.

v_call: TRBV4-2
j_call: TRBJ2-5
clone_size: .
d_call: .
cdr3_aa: CASSQDPGRRTETQYF
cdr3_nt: TGTGCCAGCAGCCAGGACCCGGGACGGAGAACGGAGACCCAGTACTTC

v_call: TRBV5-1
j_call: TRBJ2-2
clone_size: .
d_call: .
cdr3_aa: CASSLQVAGELFF
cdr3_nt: TGCGCCAGCAGCTTACAGGTTGCCGGGGAGCTGTTTTTT

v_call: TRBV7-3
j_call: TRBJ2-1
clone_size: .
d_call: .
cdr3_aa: CASSTGPLNEQFF
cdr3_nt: TGTGCCAGCAGCACGGGCCCCCTTAATGAGCAGTTCTTC

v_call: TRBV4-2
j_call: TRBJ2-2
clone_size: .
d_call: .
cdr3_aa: CAISALANGELFF
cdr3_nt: TGTGCCATTTCTGCCCTAGCGAACGGGGAGCTGTTTTTT

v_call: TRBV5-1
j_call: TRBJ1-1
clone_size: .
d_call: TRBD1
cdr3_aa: CASSSTGDTEAFF
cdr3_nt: TGCGCCAGCAGCTCCACAGGGGACACTGAAGCTTTCTTT

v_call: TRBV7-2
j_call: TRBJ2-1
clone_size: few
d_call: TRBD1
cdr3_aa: CASSPSGDRIGNEQFF
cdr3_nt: TGTGCCAGCAGCCCTTCCGGGGACAGGATTGGCAATGAGCAGTTCTTC

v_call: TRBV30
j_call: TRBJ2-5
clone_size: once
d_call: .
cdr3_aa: CAWEQLGAGHQETQYF
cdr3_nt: TGTGCCTGGGAACAGCTGGGGGCAGGACACCAAGAGACCCAGTACTTC

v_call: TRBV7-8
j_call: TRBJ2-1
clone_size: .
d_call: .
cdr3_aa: CASSLVDNEQFF
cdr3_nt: TGTGCCAGCAGCTTAGTGGATAATGAGCAGTTCTTC

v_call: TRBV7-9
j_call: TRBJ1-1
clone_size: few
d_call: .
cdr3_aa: CASSLGSGNTEAFF
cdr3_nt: TGTGCCAGCAGCTTAGGCTCAGGGAACACTGAAGCTTTCTTT

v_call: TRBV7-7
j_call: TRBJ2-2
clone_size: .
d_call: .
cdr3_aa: CASSLDILGTSNTGELFF
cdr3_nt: TGTGCCAGCAGCTTAGATATCCTCGGGACTTCGAACACCGGGGAGCTGTTTTTT

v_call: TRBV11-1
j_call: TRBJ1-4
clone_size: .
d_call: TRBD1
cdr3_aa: CASSRRQGADEKLFF
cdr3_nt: TGTGCCAGCAGCCGACGACAGGGGGCAGATGAAAAACTGTTTTTT

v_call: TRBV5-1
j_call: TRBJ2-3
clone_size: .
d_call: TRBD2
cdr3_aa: CASSLGIQAGWDTDTQYF
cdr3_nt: TGCGCCAGCAGCTTGGGCATTCAAGCGGGGTGGGACACAGATACGCAGTATTTT

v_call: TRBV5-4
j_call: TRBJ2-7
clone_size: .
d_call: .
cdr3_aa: CASSLGDRSYEQYF
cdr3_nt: TGTGCCAGCAGCTTGGGTGACAGATCTTACGAGCAGTACTTC

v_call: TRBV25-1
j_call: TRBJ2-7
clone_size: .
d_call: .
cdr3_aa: CASSEMGVTYEQYF
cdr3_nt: TGTGCCAGCAGTGAAATGGGGGTAACCTACGAGCAGTACTTC

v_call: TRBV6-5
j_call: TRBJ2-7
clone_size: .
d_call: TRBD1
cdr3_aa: CASRVGTGPRGEQYF
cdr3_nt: TGTGCCAGCAGAGTAGGGACAGGCCCCCGCGGGGAGCAGTACTTC

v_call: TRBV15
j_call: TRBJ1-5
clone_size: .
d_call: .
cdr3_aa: CATSRVRMAAPGNQPQHF
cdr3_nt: TGTGCCACCAGCAGAGTTCGTATGGCAGCCCCAGGGAATCAGCCCCAGCATTTT

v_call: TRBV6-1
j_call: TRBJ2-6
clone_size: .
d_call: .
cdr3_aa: CASSGTSSGANVLTF
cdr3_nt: TGTGCCAGCAGCGGAACTAGCTCTGGGGCCAACGTCCTGACTTTC

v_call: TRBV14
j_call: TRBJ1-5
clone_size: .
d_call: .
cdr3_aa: CASSQDLEGIGSQPQHF
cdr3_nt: TGTGCCAGCAGCCAAGATTTGGAGGGAATAGGTTCTCAGCCCCAGCATTTT

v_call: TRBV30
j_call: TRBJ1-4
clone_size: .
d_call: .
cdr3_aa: CAWTPGEKLFF
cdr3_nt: TGTGCCTGGACTCCGGGGGAAAAACTGTTTTTT

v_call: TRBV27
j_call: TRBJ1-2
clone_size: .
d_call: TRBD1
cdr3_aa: CASRGDRVVGGYTF
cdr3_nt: TGTGCCAGCAGAGGGGACAGGGTCGTTGGTGGCTACACCTTC

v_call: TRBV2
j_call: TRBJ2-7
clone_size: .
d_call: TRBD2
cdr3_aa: CASSGGLAGLYEQYF
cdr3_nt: TGTGCCAGCAGCGGTGGACTAGCGGGACTCTACGAGCAGTACTTC

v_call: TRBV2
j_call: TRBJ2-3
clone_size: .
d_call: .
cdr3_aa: CASCLGGDTQYF
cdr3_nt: TGTGCCAGCTGCTTGGGGGGAGATACGCAGTATTTT

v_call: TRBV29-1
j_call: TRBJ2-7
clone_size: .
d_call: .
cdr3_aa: CSVGQSSYEQYF
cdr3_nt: TGCAGCGTCGGACAGAGCTCCTACGAGCAGTACTTC

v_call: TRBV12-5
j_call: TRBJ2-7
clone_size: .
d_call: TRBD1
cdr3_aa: CASGLTSGTGPYEQYF
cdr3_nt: TGTGCTAGTGGTCTCACCTCCGGGACAGGGCCCTACGAGCAGTACTTC

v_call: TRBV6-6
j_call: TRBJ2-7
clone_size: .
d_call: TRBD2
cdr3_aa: CASRLTLAGYYEQYF
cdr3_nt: TGTGCCAGCAGGCTAACCCTAGCGGGGTATTACGAGCAGTACTTC

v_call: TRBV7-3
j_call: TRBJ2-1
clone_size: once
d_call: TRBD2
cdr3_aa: CASSLGLAGEHEQFF
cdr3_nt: TGTGCTAGCAGCTTAGGGCTAGCGGGAGAACATGAGCAGTTCTTC

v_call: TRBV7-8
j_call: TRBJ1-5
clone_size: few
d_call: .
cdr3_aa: CASSLERFNQPQHF
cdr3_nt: TGTGCCAGCAGCTTAGAACGGTTCAATCAGCCCCAGCATTTT

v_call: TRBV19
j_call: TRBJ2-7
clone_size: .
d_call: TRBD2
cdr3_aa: CASSMVAGGGEQYF
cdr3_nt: TGTGCCAGTAGTATGGTAGCGGGAGGTGGCGAGCAGTACTTC

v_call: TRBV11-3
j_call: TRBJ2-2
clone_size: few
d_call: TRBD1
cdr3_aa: CASSLRTGGNTGELFF
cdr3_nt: TGTGCCAGCAGCCTCCGGACAGGGGGGAACACCGGGGAGCTGTTTTTT

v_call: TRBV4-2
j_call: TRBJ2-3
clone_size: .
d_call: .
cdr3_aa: CASSQESWGMGTDTQYF
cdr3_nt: TGTGCCAGCAGCCAAGAGTCGTGGGGAATGGGCACAGATACGCAGTATTTT

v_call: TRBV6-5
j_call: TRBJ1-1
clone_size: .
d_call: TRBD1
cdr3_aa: CASSRGQGDSEAFF
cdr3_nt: TGTGCCAGCAGTAGGGGACAGGGAGATTCTGAAGCTTTCTTT

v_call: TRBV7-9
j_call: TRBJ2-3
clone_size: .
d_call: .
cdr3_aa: CASSPIPGSATDTQYF
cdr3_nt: TGTGCCAGCAGCCCTATCCCGGGATCCGCGACAGATACGCAGTATTTT

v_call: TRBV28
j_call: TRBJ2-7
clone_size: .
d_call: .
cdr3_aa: CASSYPLRPYEQYF
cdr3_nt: TGTGCCAGCAGTTACCCCCTTCGACCCTACGAGCAGTACTTC

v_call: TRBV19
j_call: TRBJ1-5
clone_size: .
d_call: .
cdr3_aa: CASTRSETGQPQHF
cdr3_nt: TGTGCCAGTACCAGAAGTGAGACGGGTCAGCCCCAGCATTTT

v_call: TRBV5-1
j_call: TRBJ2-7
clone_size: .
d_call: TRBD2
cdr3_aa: CASSFWTSRTYEQYF
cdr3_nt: TGCGCCAGCAGCTTCTGGACTAGCAGAACCTACGAGCAGTACTTC

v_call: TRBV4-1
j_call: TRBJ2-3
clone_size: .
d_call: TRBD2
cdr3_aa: CASSQDSGRYTDTQYF
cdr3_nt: TGCGCCAGCAGCCAAGACAGCGGGAGATACACAGATACGCAGTATTTT

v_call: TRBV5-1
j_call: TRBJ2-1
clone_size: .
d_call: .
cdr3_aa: CASSFGTPGEQFF
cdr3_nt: TGCGCCAGCAGCTTCGGGACCCCGGGCGAGCAGTTCTTC

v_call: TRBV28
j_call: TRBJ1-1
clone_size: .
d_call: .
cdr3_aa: CASSLTGVEAFF
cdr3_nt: TGTGCCAGCAGTTTAACCGGGGTTGAAGCTTTCTTT

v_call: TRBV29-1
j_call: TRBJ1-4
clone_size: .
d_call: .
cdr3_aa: CSVGSGSTNEKLFF
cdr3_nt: TGCAGCGTTGGGTCAGGGTCCACTAATGAAAAACTGTTTTTT

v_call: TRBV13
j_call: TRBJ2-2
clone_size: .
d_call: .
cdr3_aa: CASSPSSIGELFF
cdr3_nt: TGTGCCAGCAGCCCGAGCAGTATTGGGGAGCTGTTTTTT

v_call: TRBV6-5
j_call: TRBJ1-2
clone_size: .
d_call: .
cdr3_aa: CASSYSFGVNGYTF
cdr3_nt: TGTGCCAGCAGTTACTCTTTCGGGGTGAACGGCTACACCTTC

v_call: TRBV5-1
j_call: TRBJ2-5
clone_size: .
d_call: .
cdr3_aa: CASSLVGRDIQETQYF
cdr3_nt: TGCGCCAGCAGCTTGGTAGGCAGGGACATTCAAGAGACCCAGTACTTC

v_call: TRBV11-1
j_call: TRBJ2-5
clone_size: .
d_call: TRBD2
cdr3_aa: CASKVAGVRETQYF
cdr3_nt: TGTGCCAGCAAGGTAGCGGGGGTGCGGGAGACCCAGTACTTC

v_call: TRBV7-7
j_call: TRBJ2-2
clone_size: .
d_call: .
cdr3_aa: CASSLVMAGGANTGELFF
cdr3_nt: TGTGCCAGCAGCTTAGTAATGGCGGGCGGAGCCAACACCGGGGAGCTGTTTTTT

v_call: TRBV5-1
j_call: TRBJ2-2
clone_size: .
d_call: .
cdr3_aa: CASSGIPNTGELFF
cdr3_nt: TGCGCCAGCAGCGGGATCCCGAACACCGGGGAGCTGTTTTTT

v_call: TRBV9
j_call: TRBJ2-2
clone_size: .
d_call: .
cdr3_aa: CASSALRTGELFF
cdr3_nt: TGTGCCAGCAGCGCGCTTCGCACCGGGGAGCTGTTTTTT

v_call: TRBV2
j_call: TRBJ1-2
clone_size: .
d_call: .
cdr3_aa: CASRDSAGIYGYTF
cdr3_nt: TGTGCCAGCAGGGACAGCGCTGGGATCTATGGCTACACCTTC

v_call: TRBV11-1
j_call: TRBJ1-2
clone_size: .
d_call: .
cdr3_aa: CASSLADSRYGYTF
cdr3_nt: TGTGCCAGCAGCTTAGCGGACAGCCGCTATGGCTACACCTTC

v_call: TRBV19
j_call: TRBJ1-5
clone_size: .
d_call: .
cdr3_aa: CASKQDALSSNQPQHF
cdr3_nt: TGTGCCAGTAAACAGGATGCCCTCTCTAGCAATCAGCCCCAGCATTTT

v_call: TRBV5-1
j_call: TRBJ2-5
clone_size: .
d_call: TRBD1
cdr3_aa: CASSLEGAGETQYF
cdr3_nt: TGCGCCAGCAGCTTGGAGGGGGCAGGGGAGACCCAGTACTTC

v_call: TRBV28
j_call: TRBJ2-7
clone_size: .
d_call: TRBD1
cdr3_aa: CAAWDREGSEQYF
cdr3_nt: TGTGCAGCTTGGGACAGGGAAGGTTCCGAGCAGTACTTC

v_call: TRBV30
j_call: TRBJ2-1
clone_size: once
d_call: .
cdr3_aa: CAWSARLARYNEQFF
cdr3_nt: TGTGCCTGGAGCGCGAGGCTAGCCCGTTACAATGAGCAGTTCTTC